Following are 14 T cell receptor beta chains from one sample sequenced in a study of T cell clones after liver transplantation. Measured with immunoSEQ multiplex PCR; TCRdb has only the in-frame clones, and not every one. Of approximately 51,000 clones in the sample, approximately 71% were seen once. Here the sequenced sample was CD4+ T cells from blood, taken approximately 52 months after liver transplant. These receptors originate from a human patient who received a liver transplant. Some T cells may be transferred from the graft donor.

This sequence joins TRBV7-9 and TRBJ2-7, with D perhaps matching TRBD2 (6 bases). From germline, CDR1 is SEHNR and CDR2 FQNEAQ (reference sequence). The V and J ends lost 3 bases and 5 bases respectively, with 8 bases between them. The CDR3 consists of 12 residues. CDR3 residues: CASSFTGDEQYF. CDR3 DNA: TGTGCCAGCAGCTTCACGGGGGACGAGCAGTACTTC.

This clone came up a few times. The CDR3 sequence: CASSRSGQGSYEQYF. In DNA form, the CDR3 reads TGCGCCAGCAGCAGATCGGGACAGGGCTCCTACGAGCAGTACTTC. This chain links TRBV4-1 with TRBJ2-7; 9 bases fit TRBD1. Trimming took 5 bases from V and 0 from J; bases not matched to a gene: 5. The CDR3 extends over 15 amino acids. Germline V gene lookup returns CDR1 MGHRA and CDR2 YSYEKL.

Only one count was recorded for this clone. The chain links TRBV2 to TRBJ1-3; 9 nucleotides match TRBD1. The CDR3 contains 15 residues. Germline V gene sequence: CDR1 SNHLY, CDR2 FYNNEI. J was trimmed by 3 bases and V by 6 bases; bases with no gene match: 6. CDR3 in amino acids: CASRAGTGLGNTIYF. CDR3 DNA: TGTGCCAGCAGAGCCGGGACAGGGCTTGGAAACACCATATATTTT.

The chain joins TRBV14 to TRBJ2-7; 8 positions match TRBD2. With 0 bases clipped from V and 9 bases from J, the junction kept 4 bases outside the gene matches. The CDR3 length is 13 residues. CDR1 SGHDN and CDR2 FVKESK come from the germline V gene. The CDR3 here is CASSQELAAGQYF. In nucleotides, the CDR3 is TGTGCCAGCAGCCAAGAACTAGCGGCAGGGCAGTACTTC. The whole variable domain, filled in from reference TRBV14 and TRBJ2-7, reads EAGVTQFPSHSVIEKGQTVTLRCDPISGHDNLYWYRRVMGKEIKFLLHFVKESKQDESGMPNNRFLAERTGGTYSTLKVQPAELEDSGVYFCASSQELAAGQYFGPGTRLTVT.

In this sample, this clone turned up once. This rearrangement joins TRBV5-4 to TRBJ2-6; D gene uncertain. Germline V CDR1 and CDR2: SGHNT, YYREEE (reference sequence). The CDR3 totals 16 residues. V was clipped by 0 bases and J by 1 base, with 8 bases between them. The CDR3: CASSLDFLSGANVLTF. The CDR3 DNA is TGTGCCAGCAGCTTGGACTTTTTATCTGGGGCCAACGTCCTGACTTTC.

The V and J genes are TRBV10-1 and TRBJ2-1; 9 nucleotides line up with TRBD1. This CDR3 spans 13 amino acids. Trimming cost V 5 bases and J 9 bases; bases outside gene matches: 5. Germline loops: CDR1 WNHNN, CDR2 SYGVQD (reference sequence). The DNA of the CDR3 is TGCGCCAGCAGTCCCGGGACAGGGTTTGAGCAGTTCTTC. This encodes CASSPGTGFEQFF.

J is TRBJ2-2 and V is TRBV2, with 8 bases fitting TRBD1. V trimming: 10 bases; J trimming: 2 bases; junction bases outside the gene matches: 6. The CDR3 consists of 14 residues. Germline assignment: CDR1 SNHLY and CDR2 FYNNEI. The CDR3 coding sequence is TGTGCCACTGGACAGGGAGGCAACACCGGGGAGCTGTTTTTT. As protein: CATGQGGNTGELFF.

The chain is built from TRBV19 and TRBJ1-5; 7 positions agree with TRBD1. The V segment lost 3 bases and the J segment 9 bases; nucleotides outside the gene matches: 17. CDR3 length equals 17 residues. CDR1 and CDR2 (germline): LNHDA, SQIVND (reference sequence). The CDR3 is CASSIFDYSGGETPQHF. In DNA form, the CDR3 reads TGTGCCAGTAGTATTTTTGATTATTCAGGGGGGGAAACGCCCCAGCATTTT.

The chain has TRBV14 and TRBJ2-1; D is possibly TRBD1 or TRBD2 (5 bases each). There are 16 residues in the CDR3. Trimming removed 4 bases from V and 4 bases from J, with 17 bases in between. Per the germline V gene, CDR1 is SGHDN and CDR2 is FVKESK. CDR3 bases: TGTGCCAGCAGCCGAGTTACCGGGACCGCTTACAATGAGCAGTTCTTC. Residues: CASSRVTGTAYNEQFF.

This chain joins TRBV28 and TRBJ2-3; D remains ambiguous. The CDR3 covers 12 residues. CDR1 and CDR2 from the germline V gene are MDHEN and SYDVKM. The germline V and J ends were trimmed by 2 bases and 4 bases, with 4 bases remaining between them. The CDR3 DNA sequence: TGTGCCAGCAGTTTAGAGCCAGATACGCAGTATTTT. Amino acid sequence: CASSLEPDTQYF.

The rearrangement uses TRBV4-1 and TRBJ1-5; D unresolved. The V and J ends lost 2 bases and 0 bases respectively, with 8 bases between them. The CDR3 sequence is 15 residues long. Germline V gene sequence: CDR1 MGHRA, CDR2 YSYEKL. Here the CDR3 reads CASSQWGYSNQPQHF. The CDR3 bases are TGCGCCAGCAGCCAATGGGGATATAGCAATCAGCCCCAGCATTTT.

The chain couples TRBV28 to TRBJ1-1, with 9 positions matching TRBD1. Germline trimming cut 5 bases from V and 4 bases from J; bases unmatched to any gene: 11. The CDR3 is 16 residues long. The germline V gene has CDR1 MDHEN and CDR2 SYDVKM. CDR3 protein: CASSPSGQGEATEAFF. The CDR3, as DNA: TGTGCCAGCAGTCCGTCGGGACAGGGTGAAGCCACTGAAGCTTTCTTT.

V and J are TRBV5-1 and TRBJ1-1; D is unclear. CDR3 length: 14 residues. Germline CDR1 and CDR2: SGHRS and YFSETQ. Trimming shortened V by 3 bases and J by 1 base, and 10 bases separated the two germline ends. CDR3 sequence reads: CASSSLTTNTEAFF. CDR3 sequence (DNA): TGCGCCAGCAGCTCATTGACAACGAACACTGAAGCTTTCTTT.

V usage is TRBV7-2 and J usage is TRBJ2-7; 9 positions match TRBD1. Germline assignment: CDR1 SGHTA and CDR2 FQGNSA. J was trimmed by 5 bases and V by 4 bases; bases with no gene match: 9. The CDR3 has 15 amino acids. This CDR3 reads CASSSSGQGYDEQYF. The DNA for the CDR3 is TGTGCCAGCAGCTCCTCGGGACAGGGTTACGACGAGCAGTACTTC.